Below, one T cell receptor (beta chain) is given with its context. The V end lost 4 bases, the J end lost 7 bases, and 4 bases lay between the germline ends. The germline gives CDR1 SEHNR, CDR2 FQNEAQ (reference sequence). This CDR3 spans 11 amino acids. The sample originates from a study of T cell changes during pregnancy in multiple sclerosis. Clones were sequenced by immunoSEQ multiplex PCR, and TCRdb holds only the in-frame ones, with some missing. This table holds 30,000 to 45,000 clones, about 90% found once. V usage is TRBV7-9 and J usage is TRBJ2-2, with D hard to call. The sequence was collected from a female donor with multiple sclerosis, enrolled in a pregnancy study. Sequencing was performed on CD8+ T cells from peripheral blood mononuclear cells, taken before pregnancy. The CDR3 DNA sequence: TGTGCCAGCAGCTCTTTCGGGGAGCTGTTTTTT. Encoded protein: CASSSFGELFF.